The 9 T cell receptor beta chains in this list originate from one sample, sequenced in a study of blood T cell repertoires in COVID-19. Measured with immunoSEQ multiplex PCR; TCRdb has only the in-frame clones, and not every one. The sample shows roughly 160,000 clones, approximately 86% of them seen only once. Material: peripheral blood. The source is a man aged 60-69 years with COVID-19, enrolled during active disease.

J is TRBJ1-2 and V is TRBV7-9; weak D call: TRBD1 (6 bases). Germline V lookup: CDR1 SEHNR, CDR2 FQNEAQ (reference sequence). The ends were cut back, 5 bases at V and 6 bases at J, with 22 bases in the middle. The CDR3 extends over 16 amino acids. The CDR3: CASSRLLGRGENGYTF. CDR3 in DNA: TGTGCCAGCAGCCGCCTGTTGGGCAGGGGTGAGAATGGCTACACCTTC.

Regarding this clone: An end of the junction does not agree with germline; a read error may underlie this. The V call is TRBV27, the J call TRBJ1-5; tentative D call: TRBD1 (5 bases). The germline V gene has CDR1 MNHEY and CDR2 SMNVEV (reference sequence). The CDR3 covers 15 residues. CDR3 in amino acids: CASSISRQSNQPQHF. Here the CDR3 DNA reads TGTGCCAGCAGTATATCTCGACAGAGCAATCAGCCCCAGCATTTT.

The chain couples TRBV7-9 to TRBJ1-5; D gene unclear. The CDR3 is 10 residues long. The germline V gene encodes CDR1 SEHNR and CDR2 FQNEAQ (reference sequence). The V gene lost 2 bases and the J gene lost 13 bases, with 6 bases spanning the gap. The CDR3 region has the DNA TGTGCCAGCAGCTTATCATGTCAGCATTTT. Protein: CASSLSCQHF.

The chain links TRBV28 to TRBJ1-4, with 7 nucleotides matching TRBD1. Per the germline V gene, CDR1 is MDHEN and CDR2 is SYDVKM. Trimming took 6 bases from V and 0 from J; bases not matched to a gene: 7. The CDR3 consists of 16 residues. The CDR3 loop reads CASRAGTAATNEKLFF. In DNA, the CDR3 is TGTGCCAGCAGGGCCGGGACAGCAGCAACTAATGAAAAACTGTTTTTT.

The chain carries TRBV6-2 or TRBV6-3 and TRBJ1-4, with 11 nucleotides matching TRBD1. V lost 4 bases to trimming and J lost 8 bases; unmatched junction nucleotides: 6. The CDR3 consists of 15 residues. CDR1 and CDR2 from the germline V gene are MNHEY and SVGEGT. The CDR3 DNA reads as TGTGCCAGCAGTTGGACAGGGGGCAGAAACGAAAAACTGTTTTTT. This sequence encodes CASSWTGGRNEKLFF.

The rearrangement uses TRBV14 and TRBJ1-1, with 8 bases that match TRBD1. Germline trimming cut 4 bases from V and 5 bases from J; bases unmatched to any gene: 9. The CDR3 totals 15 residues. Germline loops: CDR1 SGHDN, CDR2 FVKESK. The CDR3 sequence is CASSRNQNRGTEAFF. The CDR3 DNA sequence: TGTGCCAGCAGCCGGAACCAAAACAGGGGGACTGAAGCTTTCTTT.

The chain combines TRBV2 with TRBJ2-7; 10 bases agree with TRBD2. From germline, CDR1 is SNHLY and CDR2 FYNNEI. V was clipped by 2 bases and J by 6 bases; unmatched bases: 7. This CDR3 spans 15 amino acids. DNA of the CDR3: TGTGCCAGCAGTGAACTAGCGGGAGCGATAGGCGAGCAGTACTTC. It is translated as CASSELAGAIGEQYF.

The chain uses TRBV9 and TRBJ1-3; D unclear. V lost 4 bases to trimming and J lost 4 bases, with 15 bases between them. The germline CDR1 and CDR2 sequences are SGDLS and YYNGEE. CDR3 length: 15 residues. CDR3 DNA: TGTGCCAGCAGCCTCCGCGGTCGGCCGGGAAACACCATATATTTT. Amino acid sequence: CASSLRGRPGNTIYF.

CDR3 protein: CASRPIGGYSYNEQFF. DNA for the CDR3: TGTGCCAGCAGACCCATCGGGGGATACTCCTACAATGAGCAGTTCTTC. The V call is TRBV7-8, the J call TRBJ2-1; TRBD2 might be the D (6 bases). Trimming pared 6 bases from V and 0 bases from J, leaving 15 bases between. CDR3 length equals 16 residues. Germline V gene lookup returns CDR1 SGHVS and CDR2 FQNEAQ.